The clone carrying this T cell receptor (beta chain) appeared a few times. The antigen remains unidentified. cDNA synthesis used the whole RNA isolate, giving expressed TCRB sequences. Method: immunoSEQ multiplex PCR; TCRdb's copy keeps in-frame clones and lacks some. The table lists 300,000 to 350,000 clones, 14% of them singletons. CDR1 is SGHTA and CDR2 is FQGTGA in the germline V gene. The length of the CDR3 is 17 residues. Trimming took 2 bases from V and 0 from J; bases not matched to a gene: 8. This entry is derived from a study of beta chain features in type 1 diabetes. Study-wide background: Patients were similar to healthy donors in age and gender (as well as in cell yields). Sorted cells examined across all samples numbered 100 million to 140 million. Study-level points and caveats: There were fewer insertions and more deletions at the VDJ junctions of type 1 diabetes patients. PCR could preferentially amplify shorter templates, alike in patients and controls.

The material sequenced was central memory CD4+ T cells from blood. This clonotype was obtained from a man aged 30-40 years in good health. The rearrangement links TRBV7-3 to TRBJ2-3; TRBD2 matches at 7 bases. CDR3 loop: CASSLSSSGHSTDTQYF. In nucleotides, the CDR3 is TGTGCCAGCAGCTTATCTTCTAGCGGACATAGCACAGATACGCAGTATTTT.